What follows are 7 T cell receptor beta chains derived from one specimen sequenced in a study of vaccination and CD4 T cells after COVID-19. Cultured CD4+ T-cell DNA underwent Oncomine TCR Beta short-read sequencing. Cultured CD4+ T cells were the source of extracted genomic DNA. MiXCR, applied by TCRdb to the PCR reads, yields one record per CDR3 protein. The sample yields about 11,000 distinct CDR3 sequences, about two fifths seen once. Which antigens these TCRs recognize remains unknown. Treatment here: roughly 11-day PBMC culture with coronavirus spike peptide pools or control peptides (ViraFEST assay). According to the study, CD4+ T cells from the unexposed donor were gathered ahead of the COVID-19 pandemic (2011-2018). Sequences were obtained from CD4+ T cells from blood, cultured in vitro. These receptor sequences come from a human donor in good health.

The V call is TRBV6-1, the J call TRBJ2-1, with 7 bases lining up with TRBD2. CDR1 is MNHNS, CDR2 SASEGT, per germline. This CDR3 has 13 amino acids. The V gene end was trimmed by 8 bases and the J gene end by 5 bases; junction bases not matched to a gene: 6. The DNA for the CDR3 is TGTGCCAGCGGCGGGAGTGAAGACAATGAGCAGTTCTTC. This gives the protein CASGGSEDNEQFF.

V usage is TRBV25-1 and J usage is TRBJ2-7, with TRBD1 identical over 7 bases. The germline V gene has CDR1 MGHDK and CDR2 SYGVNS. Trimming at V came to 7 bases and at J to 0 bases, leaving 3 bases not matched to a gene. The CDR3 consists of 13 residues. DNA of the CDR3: TGTGCCAGCACTAGACAGGGCTCCTACGAGCAGTACTTC. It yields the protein CASTRQGSYEQYF.

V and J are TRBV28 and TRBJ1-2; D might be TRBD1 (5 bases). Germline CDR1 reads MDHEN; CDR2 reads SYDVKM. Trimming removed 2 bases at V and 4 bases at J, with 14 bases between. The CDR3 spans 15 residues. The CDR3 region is CASSLIPPGLYGYTF. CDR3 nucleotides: TGTGCCAGCAGTTTAATTCCCCCAGGGCTCTATGGCTACACCTTC.

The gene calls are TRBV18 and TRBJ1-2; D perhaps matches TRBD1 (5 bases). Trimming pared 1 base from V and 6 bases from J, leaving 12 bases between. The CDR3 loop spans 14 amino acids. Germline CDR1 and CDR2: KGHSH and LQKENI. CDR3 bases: TGTGCCAGCTCACCACGAGCGGGGGTCGATGGCTACACCTTC. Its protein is CASSPRAGVDGYTF.

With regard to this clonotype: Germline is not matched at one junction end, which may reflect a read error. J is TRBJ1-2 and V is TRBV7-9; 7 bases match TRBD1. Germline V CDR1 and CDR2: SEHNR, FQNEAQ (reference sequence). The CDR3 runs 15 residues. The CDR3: CVSSFYRGDNYGYTF. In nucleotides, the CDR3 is TGTGTCAGCAGCTTCTACAGGGGCGATAACTATGGCTACACCTTC.

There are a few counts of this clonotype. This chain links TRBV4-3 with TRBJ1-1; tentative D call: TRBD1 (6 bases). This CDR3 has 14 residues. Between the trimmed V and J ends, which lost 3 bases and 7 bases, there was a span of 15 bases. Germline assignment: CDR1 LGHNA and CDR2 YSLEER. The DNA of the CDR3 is TGCGCCAGCAGCCAGGATCAGGGGAACGGTGAAGCTTTCTTT. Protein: CASSQDQGNGEAFF.

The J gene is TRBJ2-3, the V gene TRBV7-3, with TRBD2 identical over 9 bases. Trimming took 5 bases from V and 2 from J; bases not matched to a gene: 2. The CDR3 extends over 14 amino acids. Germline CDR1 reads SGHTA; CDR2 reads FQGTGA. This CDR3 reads CASSPGLATDTQYF. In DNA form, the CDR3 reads TGTGCCAGCAGCCCGGGACTAGCCACAGATACGCAGTATTTT.